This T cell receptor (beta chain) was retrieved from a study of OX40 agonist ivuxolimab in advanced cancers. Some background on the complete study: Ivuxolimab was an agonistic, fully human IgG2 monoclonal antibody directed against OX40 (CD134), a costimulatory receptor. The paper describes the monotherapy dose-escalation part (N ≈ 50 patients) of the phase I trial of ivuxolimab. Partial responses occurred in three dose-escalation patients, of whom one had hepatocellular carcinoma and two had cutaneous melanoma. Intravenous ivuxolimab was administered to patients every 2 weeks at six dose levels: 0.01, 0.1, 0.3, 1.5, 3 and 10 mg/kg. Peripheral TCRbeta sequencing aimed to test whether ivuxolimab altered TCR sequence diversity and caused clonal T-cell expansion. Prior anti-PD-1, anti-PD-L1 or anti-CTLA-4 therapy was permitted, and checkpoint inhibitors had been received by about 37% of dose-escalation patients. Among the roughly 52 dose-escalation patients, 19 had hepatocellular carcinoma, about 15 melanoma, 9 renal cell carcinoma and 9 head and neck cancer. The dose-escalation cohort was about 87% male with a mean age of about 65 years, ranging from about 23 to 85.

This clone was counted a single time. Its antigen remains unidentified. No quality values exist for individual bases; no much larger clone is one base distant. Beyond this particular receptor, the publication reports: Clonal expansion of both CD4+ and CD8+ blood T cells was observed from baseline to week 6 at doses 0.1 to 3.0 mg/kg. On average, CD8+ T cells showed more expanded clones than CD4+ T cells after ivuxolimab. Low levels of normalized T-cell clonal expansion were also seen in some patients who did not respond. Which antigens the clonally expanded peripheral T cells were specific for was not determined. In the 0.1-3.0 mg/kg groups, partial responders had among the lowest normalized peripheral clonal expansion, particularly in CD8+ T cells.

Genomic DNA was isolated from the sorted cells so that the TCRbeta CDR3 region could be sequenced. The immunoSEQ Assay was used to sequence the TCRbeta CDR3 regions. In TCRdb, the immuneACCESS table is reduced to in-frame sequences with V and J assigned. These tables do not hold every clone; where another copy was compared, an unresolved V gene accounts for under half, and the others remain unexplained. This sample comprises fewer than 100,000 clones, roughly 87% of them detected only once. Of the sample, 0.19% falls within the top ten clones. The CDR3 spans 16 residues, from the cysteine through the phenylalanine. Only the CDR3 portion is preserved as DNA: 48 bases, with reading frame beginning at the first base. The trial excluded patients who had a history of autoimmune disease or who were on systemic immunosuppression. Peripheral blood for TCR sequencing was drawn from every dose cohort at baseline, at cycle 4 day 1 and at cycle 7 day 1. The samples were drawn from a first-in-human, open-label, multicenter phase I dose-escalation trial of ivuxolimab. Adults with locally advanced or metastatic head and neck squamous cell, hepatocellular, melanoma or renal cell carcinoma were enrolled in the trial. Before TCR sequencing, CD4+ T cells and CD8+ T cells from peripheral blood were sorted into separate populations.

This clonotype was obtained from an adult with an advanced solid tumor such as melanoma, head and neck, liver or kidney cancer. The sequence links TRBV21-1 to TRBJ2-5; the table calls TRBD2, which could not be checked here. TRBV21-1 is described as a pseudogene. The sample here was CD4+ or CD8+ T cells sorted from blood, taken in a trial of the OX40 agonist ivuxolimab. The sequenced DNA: TGTGCCAGCAGCAAATGGCCCCTAGCGGGAGAAGAGACCCAGTACTTC. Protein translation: CASSKWPLAGEETQYF.